This T cell receptor beta chain is from a study of shared clonotypes between healthy human individuals. The study ran the assay at deep level. Study processing details: Sequence data from immunoSEQ were junction-only and lacked quality scores; consequently, filtering differed. Sequencing was performed with immunoSEQ multiplex PCR; in TCRdb, only in-frame clones are kept and a portion is missing. The V and J calls and clone size are taken from that table; D and trimming were inferred from the DNA. Of about 1 million clones listed, more than 65% are singletons. The V end lost 3 bases, the J end lost 3 bases, and 9 bases lay between the germline ends. This CDR3 contains 14 residues. Germline V gene sequence: CDR1 SGHTS, CDR2 YDEGEE.

This chain uses TRBV5-8 with TRBJ1-4; the D gene is possibly TRBD1 (5 bases). The source of this sequence is a man in his late teens or twenties in good health. Sequenced sample: memory CD4+ T cells sorted from blood. Subset denoted: CD45RA-negative fraction. This CDR3 reads CASSWDFANEKLFF. Here the CDR3 DNA reads TGTGCCAGCAGCTGGGACTTCGCTAATGAAAAACTGTTTTTT.